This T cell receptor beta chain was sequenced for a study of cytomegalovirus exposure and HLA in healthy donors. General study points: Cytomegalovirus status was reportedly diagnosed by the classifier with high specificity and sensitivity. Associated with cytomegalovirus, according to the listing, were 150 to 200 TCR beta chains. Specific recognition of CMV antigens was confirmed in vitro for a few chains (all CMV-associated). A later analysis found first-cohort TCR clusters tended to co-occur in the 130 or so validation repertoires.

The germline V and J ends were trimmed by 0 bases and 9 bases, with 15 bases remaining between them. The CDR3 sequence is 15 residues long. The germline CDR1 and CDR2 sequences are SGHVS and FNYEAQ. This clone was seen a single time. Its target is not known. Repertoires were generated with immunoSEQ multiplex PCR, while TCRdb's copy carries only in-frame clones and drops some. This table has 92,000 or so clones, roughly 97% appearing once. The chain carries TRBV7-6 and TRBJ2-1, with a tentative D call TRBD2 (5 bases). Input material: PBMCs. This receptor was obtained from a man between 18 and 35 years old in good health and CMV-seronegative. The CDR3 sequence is CASSLAVGPGIEQFF. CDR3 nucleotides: TGTGCCAGCAGCTTAGCAGTCGGGCCGGGGATTGAGCAGTTCTTC. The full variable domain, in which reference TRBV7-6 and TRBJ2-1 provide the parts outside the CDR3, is GAGVSQSPRYKVTKRGQDVALRCDPISGHVSLYWYRQALGQGPEFLTYFNYEAQQDKSGLPNDRFSAERPEGSISTLTIQRTEQRDSAMYRCASSLAVGPGIEQFFGPGTRLTVL.